This T cell receptor beta chain appears in the sequencing data of a study of blood T cell repertoires in COVID-19. Study-wide context: Samples came from the United States, Italy and Spain, spanning acute and convalescent COVID-19. The analysed material was cDNA or gDNA that came from T cells, B-cell-depleted T cells, or PBMCs.

Individuals aged about 18 to 95 years were recruited from fewer than 30 US areas. Resolution of symptoms, clearance, or two negative PCRs was present in recovered Cohort 3 donors. The CDR3 has 15 residues. CDR1 SEHNR and CDR2 FQNEAQ come from the germline V gene (reference sequence). V was pared by 5 bases and J by 5 bases, with 5 bases of the junction left unmatched. Measured with immunoSEQ multiplex PCR; TCRdb has only the in-frame clones, and not every one. Here the sample spans nearly 400,000 clones, about 90% being singletons. Specimen: PBMCs or T cells enriched from blood (not recorded which). The V gene is TRBV7-9, the J gene TRBJ2-1, with 11 nucleotides matching TRBD2. The sequence was collected from a woman in her thirties who had recovered from COVID-19. The CDR3 sequence is CASSTLAGVNNEQFF. The CDR3 coding sequence is TGTGCCAGCAGCACACTAGCGGGAGTAAACAATGAGCAGTTCTTC. Full variable domain (missing parts from reference TRBV7-9 and TRBJ2-1): DTGVSQNPRHKITKRGQNVTFRCDPISEHNRLYWYRQTLGQGPEFLTYFQNEAQLEKSRLLSDRFSAERPKGSFSTLEIQRTEQGDSAMYLCASSTLAGVNNEQFFGPGTRLTVL.